These 26 T cell receptor beta chains came from one sample sequenced in a study of blood T cell repertoires in COVID-19. Assay used: immunoSEQ multiplex PCR; TCRdb lists only in-frame clones, some missing. This sample has just under 80,000 clones, with more than 75% found just once. Input material: peripheral blood. These receptors came from a human donor in a cohort sampled during active COVID-19.

V is TRBV11-2 and J is TRBJ2-7; TRBD2 is a possible D gene (6 bases). The CDR3 spans 15 residues. Trimming took 5 bases from V and 5 from J, leaving 19 bases between them. Germline V gene lookup returns CDR1 SGHAT and CDR2 FQNNGV. Written as DNA, the CDR3 is TGTGCCAGCAGCCCGCCTTGGGGCGGGATCAACGAGCAGTACTTC. As protein: CASSPPWGGINEQYF.

V usage is TRBV7-3 and J usage is TRBJ1-1, with TRBD1 matching over 10 bases. J gave up 5 bases and V 5 bases, and 5 bases lay outside the gene matches. Germline values: CDR1 SGHTA, CDR2 FQGTGA. The CDR3 contains 14 residues. The CDR3 nucleotides read TGTGCCAGCAGCGGGACAGGGGCAGCTACTGAAGCTTTCTTT. Its translation is CASSGTGAATEAFF.

The CDR3 nucleotides read TGTGCCAGCAGCCGGGGAATAAAAAGGTCTTCGGGCCCCACTGAAGCTTTCTTT. Amino acids: CASSRGIKRSSGPTEAFF. This sequence joins TRBV5-8 and TRBJ1-1, with D unresolved. Per germline, CDR1 SGHTS and CDR2 YDEGEE. V was cut by 4 bases and J by 4 bases, with 26 bases left in between. The CDR3 has 18 amino acids.

For this clone: The same CDR3 arises from other DNA sequences in this sample as well. Here the CDR3 DNA reads TGTGCCAGCAGTCTTGGACAGAACACTGAAGCTTTCTTT. Its translation: CASSLGQNTEAFF. The V and J genes are TRBV3-1 (or the pseudogene TRBV3-2) and TRBJ1-1, with a possible D match to TRBD1 (5 bases). Germline V gene data show CDR1 as LGHDT and CDR2 as YNNKEL (reference sequence). The CDR3 loop spans 13 amino acids. Deletions cut 6 bases from V and 1 base from J, with 9 bases between.

This chain uses TRBV9 with TRBJ2-7; D might be TRBD1 (6 bases). The V gene's germline CDR1 is SGDLS and CDR2 YYNGEE. Between the trimmed V and J ends, which lost 4 bases and 6 bases, there was a span of 14 bases. This CDR3 spans 13 amino acids. This CDR3 reads CASSTKATGEQYF. CDR3 nucleotide sequence: TGTGCCAGCAGCACCAAAGCGACAGGCGAGCAGTACTTC.

The V gene is TRBV29-1, the J gene TRBJ2-3, with 9 bases that match TRBD1. The junction had 7 bases not matched to a gene; V was cut back by 4 bases and J by 5 bases. From germline, CDR1 is SQVTM and CDR2 ANQGSEA. This CDR3 is 14 amino acids long. The CDR3 DNA sequence: TGCAGCGTTGTTACAGGGGGCTTCAAAGATACGCAGTATTTT. It yields the protein CSVVTGGFKDTQYF.

This chain links TRBV19 with TRBJ2-7, with 11 bases fitting TRBD2. Trimming at V came to 6 bases and at J to 3 bases, leaving 4 bases not matched to a gene. The germline V gene encodes CDR1 LNHDA and CDR2 SQIVND (reference sequence). This CDR3 comprises 14 residues. The DNA of the CDR3 is TGTGCCAGTAGCCTAGCGGGGGGATTCTACGAGCAGTACTTC. Its translation is CASSLAGGFYEQYF. Looking up the rest from reference TRBV19 and TRBJ2-7 gives the full variable domain: DGGITQSPKYLFRKEGQNVTLSCEQNLNHDAMYWYRQDPGQGLRLIYYSQIVNDFQKGDIAEGYSVSREKKESFPLTVTSAQKNPTAFYLCASSLAGGFYEQYFGPGTRLTVT.

The CDR3 coding sequence is TGCGCCAGCAGCCAGCTACCCTCCCTAGCGGGACCCGGCGAGCAGTACTTC. This translates into CASSQLPSLAGPGEQYF. This chain connects TRBV4-1 to TRBJ2-7, with TRBD2 identical over 9 bases. V dropped 3 bases and J dropped 6; count of bases not matched to a gene: 15. Germline V CDR1 and CDR2: MGHRA, YSYEKL. The CDR3 runs to 17 residues.

CDR3 protein: CASSPRQGYNYGYTF. CDR3 nucleotides: TGTGCCAGCAGTCCACGACAGGGGTATAACTATGGCTACACCTTC. The V call is TRBV28, the J call TRBJ1-2, with 8 bases lining up with TRBD1. The length of the CDR3 is 15 residues. Unmatched junction bases numbered 6, after V lost 5 bases and J lost 1 base. From germline, CDR1 is MDHEN and CDR2 SYDVKM.

The J gene is TRBJ2-1, the V gene TRBV5-1; 9 nucleotides line up with TRBD2. The CDR3 extends over 15 amino acids. Per the germline V gene, CDR1 is SGHRS and CDR2 is YFSETQ. Losses at the gene ends were 5 bases for V and 7 bases for J; bases not matched to a gene: 10. CDR3 nucleotide sequence: TGCGCCAGCAGTTCGGGACTAGCTGTCTATAATGAGCAGTTCTTC. Protein: CASSSGLAVYNEQFF. Using reference TRBV5-1 and TRBJ2-1 for the parts outside the CDR3, the full variable domain is KAGVTQTPRYLIKTRGQQVTLSCSPISGHRSVSWYQQTPGQGLQFLFEYFSETQRNKGNFPGRFSGRQFSNSRSEMNVSTLELGDSALYLCASSSGLAVYNEQFFGPGTRLTVL.

The chain carries TRBV9 and TRBJ1-2; no clear D. V lost 5 bases and J lost 4, with 9 bases in between. Germline values: CDR1 SGDLS, CDR2 YYNGEE. The CDR3 covers 12 residues. The CDR3 spells CASRRDSYGYTF. The CDR3 DNA sequence: TGTGCCAGCAGACGGGATAGCTATGGCTACACCTTC.

This rearrangement joins TRBV4-2 to TRBJ2-1; 7 bases align to TRBD2. The germline CDR1 and CDR2 sequences are LGHNA and YNFKEQ. V was pared by 3 bases and J by 5 bases, with 7 bases of the junction left unmatched. The CDR3 length is 15 residues. In nucleotides, the CDR3 is TGTGCCAGCAGCCAGACCCTAGCGGCCGACAATGAGCAGTTCTTC. Translation gives CASSQTLAADNEQFF.

V gene TRBV23-1 combines with J gene TRBJ2-1, with 8 bases aligning to TRBD2. TRBV23-1 is an open reading frame whose function is uncertain. V shed 7 bases, J shed 10 bases, and the junction held 12 bases outside the gene matches. The CDR3 runs 14 residues. CDR3 loop: CASIGGGLYCEQFF. The CDR3 DNA reads as TGCGCCAGCATCGGGGGGGGCCTTTATTGCGAGCAGTTCTTC.

The chain has TRBV5-1 and TRBJ2-1, with 10 bases matching TRBD2. The CDR3 sequence is 16 residues long. Germline V gives CDR1 SGHRS, CDR2 YFSETQ. The V segment lost 0 bases and the J segment 7 bases; nucleotides outside the gene matches: 7. The CDR3: CASSLGTSGPGNEQFF. The DNA for the CDR3 is TGCGCCAGCAGCTTGGGGACTAGCGGTCCCGGAAATGAGCAGTTCTTC.

The chain carries TRBV7-3 and TRBJ1-5; no clear D gene. V lost 3 bases, J lost 7 bases, and 7 bases lay in between. In germline, CDR1 is SGHTA, CDR2 FQGTGA. The CDR3 spans 12 residues. CDR3 DNA: TGTGCCAGCAGCTTTCTTTTACAGCCCCAGCATTTT. Amino acids: CASSFLLQPQHF. The full variable domain, with the rest looked up from reference TRBV7-3 and TRBJ1-5, is GAGVSQTPSNKVTEKGKYVELRCDPISGHTALYWYRQSLGQGPEFLIYFQGTGAADDSGLPNDRFFAVRPEGSVSTLKIQRTERGDSAVYLCASSFLLQPQHFGDGTRLSIL.

CDR3: CASSLSPQAQHF. The CDR3 nucleotides read TGTGCCAGCAGTTTATCACCACAGGCCCAGCATTTT. The V call is TRBV28, the J call TRBJ1-5, with D possibly matching TRBD1 (5 bases). Germline V gives CDR1 MDHEN, CDR2 SYDVKM. This CDR3 has 12 amino acids. Trimming took 1 base from V and 11 from J, leaving 9 bases between them.

The chain uses TRBV7-8 and TRBJ2-1; 8 nucleotides agree with TRBD2. Per germline, CDR1 SGHVS and CDR2 FQNEAQ. The CDR3 length is 15 residues. The J segment lost 10 bases and the V segment lost 0 bases, leaving 8 bases of the junction unmatched. This CDR3 is CASSLASWTSSEQFF. CDR3 bases: TGTGCCAGCAGCTTAGCTTCCTGGACTAGCAGCGAGCAGTTCTTC.

The chain is built from TRBV18 and TRBJ2-7; weak D call: TRBD1 (5 bases). V lost 2 bases and J lost 5, with 16 bases in between. The CDR3 sequence is 15 residues long. The germline V gene encodes CDR1 KGHSH and CDR2 LQKENI. CDR3 DNA: TGTGCCAGCTCACCATCATTAGGGGTCCAGGACGAGCAGTACTTC. It translates to CASSPSLGVQDEQYF.

This clone was found a few times. This sequence joins TRBV19 and TRBJ2-7, with D possibly matching TRBD1 (7 bases). Germline assignment: CDR1 LNHDA and CDR2 SQIVND (reference sequence). The CDR3 is made up of 15 amino acids. Deletions cut 3 bases from V and 2 bases from J, with 14 bases between. CDR3 residues: CASSMYQGGAYEQYF. Written as DNA, the CDR3 is TGTGCCAGTAGTATGTATCAGGGGGGAGCCTACGAGCAGTACTTC.

The chain is built from TRBV3-1 (or the pseudogene TRBV3-2) and TRBJ2-7; TRBD2 aligns across 9 bases. This CDR3 region has 18 residues. J lost 1 base, V lost 4 bases, and 14 bases had no gene match. The germline V gene encodes CDR1 LGHDT and CDR2 YNNKEL (reference sequence). CDR3 loop: CASSPRGSGSLSSYEQYF. DNA of the CDR3: TGTGCCAGCAGCCCCCGTGGTAGCGGGAGTCTTAGTTCCTACGAGCAGTACTTC.

V gene TRBV5-1 combines with J gene TRBJ1-4, with TRBD1 identical over 11 bases. The CDR3 runs to 17 residues. From germline, CDR1 is SGHRS and CDR2 YFSETQ. V trimming: 0 bases; J trimming: 3 bases; junction bases outside the gene matches: 4. The CDR3 protein is CASSLGTGGRANEKLFF. CDR3 in DNA: TGCGCCAGCAGCTTGGGGACAGGGGGCCGGGCTAATGAAAAACTGTTTTTT.

This clone occurred a few times. The chain links TRBV2 to TRBJ1-1, with D perhaps TRBD1 (6 bases). The germline V gene has CDR1 SNHLY and CDR2 FYNNEI. This CDR3 contains 13 residues. The ends were cut back, 6 bases at V and 1 base at J, with 9 bases in the middle. Here the CDR3 DNA reads TGTGCCAGCAGGGACAGAGAGAACACTGAAGCTTTCTTT. It codes for CASRDRENTEAFF.

The gene calls are TRBV28 and TRBJ2-7; TRBD1 matches 7 bases. Germline V gives CDR1 MDHEN, CDR2 SYDVKM. The CDR3 is 15 amino acids. The J segment lost 4 bases and the V segment lost 6 bases, leaving 12 bases of the junction unmatched. The CDR3, as DNA: TGTGCCAGCAGCCTGGGACAGATGGTGTCGTACGAGCAGTACTTC. This gives the protein CASSLGQMVSYEQYF.

This rearrangement joins TRBV6-5 to TRBJ2-7; 11 nucleotides agree with TRBD2. The CDR3 totals 14 residues. With 6 bases clipped from V and 0 bases from J, the junction kept 1 base outside the gene matches. Germline assignment: CDR1 MNHEY and CDR2 SVGAGI. The CDR3 coding sequence is TGTGCCAGCAGGACTAGCGGGGCCTCCTACGAGCAGTACTTC. Its translation is CASRTSGASYEQYF.

The chain is built from TRBV5-4 and TRBJ2-1; D is possibly TRBD1 (6 bases). Germline V CDR1 and CDR2: SGHNT, YYREEE (reference sequence). Between the trimmed V and J ends, which lost 0 bases and 2 bases, there was a span of 6 bases. This CDR3 has 14 amino acids. Written as DNA, the CDR3 is TGTGCCAGCAGCTTGGACAGGGCCTACAATGAGCAGTTCTTC. Translated, it gives CASSLDRAYNEQFF.

This clone was seen once. This chain uses TRBV7-9 with TRBJ2-7, with D possibly being TRBD2 (5 bases). Germline CDR1 is SEHNR and CDR2 is FQNEAQ (reference sequence). CDR3 size: 14 residues. V gave up 5 bases and J gave up 3 bases, with 14 bases separating them. As DNA, the CDR3 is TGTGCCAGCAGCCCCCCGTCGGGAAGCTACGAGCAGTACTTC. Translated, it gives CASSPPSGSYEQYF.